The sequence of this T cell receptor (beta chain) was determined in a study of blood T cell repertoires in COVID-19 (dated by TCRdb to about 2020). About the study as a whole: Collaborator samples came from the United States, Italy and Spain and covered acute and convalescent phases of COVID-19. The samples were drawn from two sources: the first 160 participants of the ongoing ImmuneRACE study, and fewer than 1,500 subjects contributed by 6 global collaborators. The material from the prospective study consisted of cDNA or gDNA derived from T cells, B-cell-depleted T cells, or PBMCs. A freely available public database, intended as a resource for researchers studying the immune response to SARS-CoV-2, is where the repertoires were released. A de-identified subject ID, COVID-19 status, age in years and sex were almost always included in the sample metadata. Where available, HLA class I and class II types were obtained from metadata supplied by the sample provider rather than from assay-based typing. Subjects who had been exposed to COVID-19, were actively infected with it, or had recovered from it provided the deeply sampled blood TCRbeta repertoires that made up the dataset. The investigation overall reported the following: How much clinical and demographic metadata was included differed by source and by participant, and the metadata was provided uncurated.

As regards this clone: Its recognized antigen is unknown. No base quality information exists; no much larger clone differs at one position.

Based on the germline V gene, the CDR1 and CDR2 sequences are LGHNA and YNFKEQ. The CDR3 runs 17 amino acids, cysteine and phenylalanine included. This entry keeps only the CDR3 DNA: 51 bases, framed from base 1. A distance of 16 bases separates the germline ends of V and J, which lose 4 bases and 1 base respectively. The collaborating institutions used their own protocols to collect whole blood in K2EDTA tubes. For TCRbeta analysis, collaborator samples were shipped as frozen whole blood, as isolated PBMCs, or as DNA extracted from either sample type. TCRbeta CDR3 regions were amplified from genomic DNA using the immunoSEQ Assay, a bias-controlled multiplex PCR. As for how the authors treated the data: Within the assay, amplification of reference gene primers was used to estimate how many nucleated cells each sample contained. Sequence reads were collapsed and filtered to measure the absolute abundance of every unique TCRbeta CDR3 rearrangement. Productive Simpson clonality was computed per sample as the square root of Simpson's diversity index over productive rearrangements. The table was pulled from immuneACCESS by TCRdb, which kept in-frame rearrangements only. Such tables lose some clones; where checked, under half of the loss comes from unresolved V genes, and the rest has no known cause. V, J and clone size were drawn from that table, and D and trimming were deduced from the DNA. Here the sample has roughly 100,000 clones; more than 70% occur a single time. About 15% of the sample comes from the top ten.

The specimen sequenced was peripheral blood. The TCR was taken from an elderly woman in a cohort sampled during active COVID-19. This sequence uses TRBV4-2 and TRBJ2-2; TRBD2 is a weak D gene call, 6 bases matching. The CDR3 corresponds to CASSPSNLRGNTGELFF. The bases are TGTGCCAGCAGCCCCTCCAATTTGCGGGGGAACACCGGGGAGCTGTTTTTT.